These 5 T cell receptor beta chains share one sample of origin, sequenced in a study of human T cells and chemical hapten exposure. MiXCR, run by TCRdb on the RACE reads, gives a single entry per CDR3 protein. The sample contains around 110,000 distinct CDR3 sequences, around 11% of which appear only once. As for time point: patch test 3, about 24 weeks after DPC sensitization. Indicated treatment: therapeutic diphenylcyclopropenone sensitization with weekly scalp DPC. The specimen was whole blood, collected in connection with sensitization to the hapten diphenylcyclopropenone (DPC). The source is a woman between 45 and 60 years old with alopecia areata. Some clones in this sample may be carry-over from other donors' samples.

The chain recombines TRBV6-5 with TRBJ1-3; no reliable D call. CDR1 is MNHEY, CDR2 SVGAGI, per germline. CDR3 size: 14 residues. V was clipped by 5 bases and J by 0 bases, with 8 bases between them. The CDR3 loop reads CASSRASSGNTIYF. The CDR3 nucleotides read TGTGCCAGCAGTAGAGCGAGCTCTGGAAACACCATATATTTT.

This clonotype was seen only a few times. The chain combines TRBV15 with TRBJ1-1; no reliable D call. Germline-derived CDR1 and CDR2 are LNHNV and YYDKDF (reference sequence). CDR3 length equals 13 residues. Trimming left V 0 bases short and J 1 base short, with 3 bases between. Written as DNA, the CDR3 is TGTGCCACCAGCAGAGAGGGGAACACTGAAGCTTTCTTT. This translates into CATSREGNTEAFF.

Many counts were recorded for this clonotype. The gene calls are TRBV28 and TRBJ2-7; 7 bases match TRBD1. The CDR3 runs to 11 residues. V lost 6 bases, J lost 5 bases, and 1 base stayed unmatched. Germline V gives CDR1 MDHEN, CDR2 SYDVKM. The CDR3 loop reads CASSTGDEQYF. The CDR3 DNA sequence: TGTGCCAGCAGCACAGGGGACGAGCAGTACTTC.

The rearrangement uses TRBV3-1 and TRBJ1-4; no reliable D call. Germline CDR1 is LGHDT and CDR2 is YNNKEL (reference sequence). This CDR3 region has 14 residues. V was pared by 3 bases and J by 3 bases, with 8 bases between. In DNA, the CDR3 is TGTGCCAGCAGCCATTTAGGGCCTAATGAAAAACTGTTTTTT. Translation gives CASSHLGPNEKLFF.

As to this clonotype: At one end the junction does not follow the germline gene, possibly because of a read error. This CDR3 is CASSYEQKLNF. CDR3 coding DNA: TGTGCCAGCAGTTACGAGCAAAAGTTGAACTTC. The chain employs TRBV6-6 and TRBJ2-7; no reliable D call. There are 11 residues in the CDR3. CDR1 is MNHNY and CDR2 is SVGAGI in the germline V gene (reference sequence).